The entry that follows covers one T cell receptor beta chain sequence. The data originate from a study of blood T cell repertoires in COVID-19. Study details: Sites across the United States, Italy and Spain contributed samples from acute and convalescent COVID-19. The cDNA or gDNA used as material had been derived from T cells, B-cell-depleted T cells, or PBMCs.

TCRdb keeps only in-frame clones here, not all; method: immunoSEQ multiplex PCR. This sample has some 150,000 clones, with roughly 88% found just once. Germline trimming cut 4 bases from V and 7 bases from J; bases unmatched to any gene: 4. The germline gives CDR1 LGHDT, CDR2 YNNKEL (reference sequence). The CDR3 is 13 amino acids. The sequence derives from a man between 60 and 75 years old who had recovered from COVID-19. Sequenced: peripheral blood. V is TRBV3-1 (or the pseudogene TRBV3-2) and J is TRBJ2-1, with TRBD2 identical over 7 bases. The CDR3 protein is CASSLGGWNEQFF. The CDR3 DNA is TGTGCCAGCAGCCTCGGGGGGTGGAATGAGCAGTTCTTC.